This T cell receptor (beta chain) was profiled in a study of blood T cell repertoires in COVID-19. Method: immunoSEQ multiplex PCR; TCRdb's copy keeps in-frame clones and lacks some. The repertoire consists of around 260,000 clones, with about 89% occurring once and the leading ten covering roughly 1.6%. The V end lost 4 bases, the J end lost 2 bases, and 16 bases lay between the germline ends. The CDR3 loop spans 15 amino acids. Germline V CDR1 and CDR2: SGHRS, YFSETQ. The receptor was derived from a middle-aged woman who had recovered from COVID-19. Source material: peripheral blood. The J gene is TRBJ2-7, the V gene TRBV5-1, with D perhaps matching TRBD2 (5 bases). CDR3 sequence reads: CASSPGSGVPYEQYF. Written as DNA, the CDR3 is TGCGCCAGCAGCCCGGGATCCGGGGTCCCCTACGAGCAGTACTTC.